This entry is about one T cell receptor (beta chain). The sample belongs to a study of blood T cell repertoires in COVID-19. The wider study: Collection of acute and convalescent COVID-19 samples took place in the United States, Italy and Spain.

V lost 5 bases and J 4 bases, leaving 9 bases between the germline ends. The CDR3 has 13 residues. The method was immunoSEQ multiplex PCR; TCRdb's version includes in-frame clones alone and lacks a portion of them. The sample holds over 110,000 clones, 84% seen once. The sequence came from a man between 60 and 75 years old with active or convalescent COVID-19. This chain uses TRBV12-3 or TRBV12-4 with TRBJ1-5; unclear D gene. The sequenced sample consisted of peripheral blood. CDR3 in DNA: TGTGCCAGCAGTACGACCGGGAATCAGCCCCAGCATTTT. It yields the protein CASSTTGNQPQHF.